This T cell receptor (beta chain) was sequenced in a study of HIV-infected children after antiretroviral therapy interruption. Study-level information: Most children had recorded EBV and CMV exposure.

This clonotype has a count of ten or more. Its matching antigen is unknown. Treatment: PENTA 11 planned treatment interruption arm or continuous ART arm. Samples needed at least 5 million viable cryopreserved PBMCs. Naive CD4+ CD45RA+ CD45RO- T cells were sorted from thawed PBMCs. The TCR library was built from RNA with a 3' RACE protocol and unique molecular identifiers. MiXCR, run by TCRdb on the 3' RACE reads, gives a single entry per CDR3 protein. The sample lists 45,000 to 50,000 distinct CDR3 sequences; around 4.7% were seen once. Findings and limits, study-wide: Sorted CD45RA+ naive cells might include minor non-naive CD45RA+ cells.

Germline CDR1 is SGHTA and CDR2 is FQGNSA. The CDR3 is 14 amino acids. V shed 3 bases and J shed 4 bases, with 9 bases lying between them. V is TRBV7-2 and J is TRBJ2-2, with a possible D match to TRBD2 (6 bases). Specimen: CD45RA+ CD4+ T cells from PBMCs, pooled from several time points, collected from a donor given antiretroviral therapy, either interrupted or continuous. Documented subset: naive CD4+ CD45RA+ CD45RO- T cells. The sequence derives from a pool of human donors with HIV. CDR3 coding DNA: TGTGCCAGCAGCTTTGGAGCGGGCACCGGGGAGCTGTTTTTT. Protein product: CASSFGAGTGELFF.